This note documents a single T cell receptor beta chain sequence. V lost 1 base to trimming and J lost 3 bases; unmatched junction nucleotides: 0. This CDR3 region has 15 residues. Germline assignment: CDR1 MGHDK and CDR2 SYGVNS. This entry comes from a study of blood T cell repertoires in COVID-19. As for the study in general: In each case, the material was cDNA or gDNA derived from T cells, B-cell-depleted T cells, or PBMCs.

As handled by the study authors: Nucleated cell number was recorded as an estimate derived from reference gene primer amplification. The method was immunoSEQ multiplex PCR; TCRdb's version includes in-frame clones alone and lacks a portion of them. V and J calls and clone size are those listed in that table; D and trimming were worked out from the DNA. The sample consists of roughly 400,000 clones, roughly 86% of them appearing once. Living in 24 US areas, the participants were between about 18 and 100 years of age. The V and J genes are TRBV25-1 and TRBJ1-6; 7 bases align to TRBD1. The receptor was derived from a woman aged 40 to 50 with acute COVID-19. The sequenced sample consisted of PBMCs or T cells enriched from blood (not recorded which). The CDR3 region is CASSEWDSYNSPLHF. CDR3 in DNA: TGTGCCAGCAGTGAATGGGACAGCTATAATTCACCCCTCCACTTT.